The text below deals with one T cell receptor beta chain. The antigen is not known. T cells were sequenced at a targeted depth of 1 in 200,000 to 1 in 1 million. Here immunoSEQ multiplex PCR was the method, and the copy in TCRdb shows in-frame clones only, minus some. The repertoire has over 140,000 clones, more than 75% of them found once; the top ten carry 7.6%. The record originates from a study of cytotoxic CD8 clonotypes in ibrutinib-treated CLL. Whole-study context: The study included 11 relapsed/refractory and 15 treatment-naive patients; about 17 had IGHV unmutated disease. Study-level results: Sustained-remission and progressing patients had unequal sampling times. Contraction or stability on treatment was seen for public clonotypes, which were uncommon.

This CDR3 has 16 residues. With V trimmed by 1 base and J by 0 bases, 6 bases remained unmatched. The V gene's germline CDR1 is SGHDN and CDR2 FVKESK. This clonotype originated in a human donor with chronic lymphocytic leukemia. The sample consisted of PBMCs, taken after 36 months of ibrutinib treatment. This sequence joins TRBV14 and TRBJ2-7; 7 positions match TRBD2. CDR3: CASSQGSAGTSYEQYF. The CDR3 bases are TGTGCCAGCAGCCAAGGCTCAGCGGGGACCTCCTACGAGCAGTACTTC. The whole variable domain, remainder taken from reference TRBV14 and TRBJ2-7, is EAGVTQFPSHSVIEKGQTVTLRCDPISGHDNLYWYRRVMGKEIKFLLHFVKESKQDESGMPNNRFLAERTGGTYSTLKVQPAELEDSGVYFCASSQGSAGTSYEQYFGPGTRLTVT.